Each of the 23 T cell receptor beta chains below was sequenced from the same sample in a study of technical replicates of blood from a few donors. Profiling relied on immunoSEQ multiplex PCR, and the TCRdb table lists in-frame clones only, not all of them. The sample has 55,000 to 75,000 clones; 80% to 95% are singletons. Material for sequencing was PBMCs. The receptor source for this set is a human donor in good health. Some clones in this sample may be carry-over from other donors' samples.

This chain connects TRBV7-2 to TRBJ2-1, with 7 positions matching TRBD2. The trim removed 7 bases at V and 7 bases at J, leaving 10 bases unmatched. The CDR3 has 14 amino acids. CDR1 is SGHTA and CDR2 is FQGNSA in the germline V gene. CDR3 protein: CASIRLANGNEQFF. DNA for the CDR3: TGTGCCAGCATCCGACTAGCTAACGGGAATGAGCAGTTCTTC.

This chain's CDR3 is CSVDGRQAGYTF. The CDR3 nucleotides are TGCAGCGTTGATGGGCGTCAGGCTGGCTACACCTTC. The gene calls are TRBV29-1 and TRBJ1-2; no reliable D call. The V gene's germline CDR1 is SQVTM and CDR2 ANQGSEA. The CDR3 runs to 12 residues. The V gene lost 3 bases and the J gene lost 7 bases, with 12 bases spanning the gap.

The chain has TRBV11-3 and TRBJ2-7; TRBD2 aligns across 10 bases. V lost 2 bases, J lost 5 bases, and 15 bases stayed unmatched. CDR1 SGHNT and CDR2 YENEEA come from the germline V gene. This CDR3 has 18 amino acids. The CDR3 spells CASSLPKESGRAVDEQYF. CDR3 nucleotide sequence: TGTGCCAGCAGCTTACCGAAAGAAAGCGGGAGGGCCGTCGACGAGCAGTACTTC.

CDR3 bases: TGTGCCAGCACCCCTACCGGGACGGGGGATGGCTACACCTTC. Translated: CASTPTGTGDGYTF. The chain joins TRBV25-1 to TRBJ1-2; D might be TRBD1 (5 bases). Germline CDR1 MGHDK, CDR2 SYGVNS. V gave up 7 bases and J gave up 6 bases, with 18 bases separating them. The CDR3 has 14 amino acids.

The chain couples TRBV6-6 to TRBJ1-1, with D possibly TRBD1 on 6 matching bases. Between the trimmed V and J ends, which lost 3 bases and 6 bases, there was a span of 11 bases. The CDR3 totals 13 residues. Germline V gene data show CDR1 as MNHNY and CDR2 as SVGAGI (reference sequence). In DNA form, the CDR3 reads TGTGCCAGCAGTTATTGGCCAGGGGCTGAAGCTTTCTTT. Its translation is CASSYWPGAEAFF.

V gene TRBV5-6 combines with J gene TRBJ2-7, with D possibly matching TRBD1 (5 bases). V shed 0 bases and J shed 2 bases, with 6 bases lying between them. From germline, CDR1 is SGHDT and CDR2 YYEEEE. The CDR3 covers 13 residues. The CDR3 loop is CASSLEGPYEQYF. CDR3 nucleotide sequence: TGTGCCAGCAGCTTGGAGGGGCCCTACGAGCAGTACTTC. The full variable domain, in which reference TRBV5-6 and TRBJ2-7 provide the parts outside the CDR3, is DAGVTQSPTHLIKTRGQQVTLRCSPKSGHDTVSWYQQALGQGPQFIFQYYEEEERQRGNFPDRFSGHQFPNYSSELNVNALLLGDSALYLCASSLEGPYEQYFGPGTRLTVT.

The genes are TRBV4-3 and TRBJ2-1; 11 bases are a match to TRBD2. The CDR3 totals 15 residues. Germline V gives CDR1 LGHNA, CDR2 YSLEER. The J segment lost 8 bases and the V segment lost 4 bases, leaving 7 bases of the junction unmatched. This CDR3 is CASSRLAGRLDEQFF. CDR3 DNA sequence: TGCGCCAGCAGCCGACTAGCGGGACGACTAGATGAGCAGTTCTTC.

This chain uses TRBV6-5 with TRBJ2-7; D remains ambiguous. The germline V and J ends were trimmed by 2 bases and 7 bases, with 6 bases remaining between them. This CDR3 is 11 amino acids long. CDR1 and CDR2 (germline): MNHEY, SVGAGI. The CDR3 loop reads CASSYGPEQYF. CDR3 in DNA: TGTGCCAGCAGTTACGGCCCGGAGCAGTACTTC.

J is TRBJ1-4 and V is TRBV5-4; no clear D gene. The V and J ends lost 0 bases and 2 bases respectively, with 23 bases between them. The CDR3 extends over 20 amino acids. The germline V gene encodes CDR1 SGHNT and CDR2 YYREEE (reference sequence). CDR3 amino acids: CASSLVGFCAVKSTNEKLFF. CDR3 nucleotide sequence: TGTGCCAGCAGCTTGGTCGGCTTCTGCGCGGTTAAATCGACTAATGAAAAACTGTTTTTT.

This chain uses TRBV7-9 with TRBJ1-3; 9 bases are a match to TRBD1. Germline V gene lookup returns CDR1 SEHNR and CDR2 FQNEAQ (reference sequence). With V trimmed by 4 bases and J by 3 bases, 4 bases remained unmatched. CDR3 size: 15 residues. CDR3 residues: CASSSTGGDGNTIYF. The CDR3 bases are TGTGCCAGCAGCTCGACAGGGGGAGATGGAAACACCATATATTTT.

This sequence joins TRBV6-6 and TRBJ2-7; 8 nucleotides line up with TRBD1. The V segment lost 4 bases and the J segment 3 bases; nucleotides outside the gene matches: 8. The germline gives CDR1 MNHNY, CDR2 SVGAGI (reference sequence). This CDR3 spans 15 amino acids. The CDR3: CASSSPGQVLYEQYF. CDR3 coding DNA: TGTGCCAGCAGTTCCCCGGGACAGGTGCTCTACGAGCAGTACTTC.

V usage is TRBV2 and J usage is TRBJ1-5, with D tentatively TRBD1 (5 bases). CDR3 length: 14 residues. Trimming cost V 5 bases and J 2 bases, with 10 bases left between them. Germline loops: CDR1 SNHLY, CDR2 FYNNEI. The CDR3 protein is CASSIQARNQPQHF. In nucleotides, the CDR3 is TGTGCCAGCAGTATACAGGCCCGCAATCAGCCCCAGCATTTT.

The chain has TRBV18 and TRBJ1-4; 7 bases line up with TRBD1. The germline V gene has CDR1 KGHSH and CDR2 LQKENI. There are 16 residues in the CDR3. Unmatched junction bases numbered 7, after V lost 4 bases and J lost 2 bases. The DNA for the CDR3 is TGTGCCAGCTCACTAAATCGACAGGGCACTAATGAAAAACTGTTTTTT. It is translated as CASSLNRQGTNEKLFF.

This chain's CDR3 is CASRPAGATNEKLFF. The CDR3 coding sequence is TGTGCCAGCAGACCCGCGGGGGCAACTAATGAAAAACTGTTTTTT. J is TRBJ1-4 and V is TRBV11-2, with a possible D match to TRBD1 (5 bases). The length of the CDR3 is 15 residues. The germline V and J ends were trimmed by 6 bases and 0 bases, with 11 bases remaining between them. CDR1 and CDR2 from the germline V gene are SGHAT and FQNNGV. The variable domain in full, with the rest retrieved from reference TRBV11-2 and TRBJ1-4, is EAGVAQSPRYKIIEKRQSVAFWCNPISGHATLYWYQQILGQGPKLLIQFQNNGVVDDSQLPKDRFSAERLKGVDSTLKIQPAKLEDSAVYLCASRPAGATNEKLFFGSGTQLSVL.

The CDR3 is CASSKSPGRDRADQPQHF. The CDR3 nucleotides read TGCGCCAGCAGCAAATCCCCCGGCCGGGACAGGGCGGATCAGCCCCAGCATTTT. V usage is TRBV4-1 and J usage is TRBJ1-5; TRBD1 matches 9 bases. The CDR3 sequence is 18 residues long. V shed 5 bases and J 5 bases; nucleotides not matched to a gene: 16. Germline CDR1 is MGHRA and CDR2 is YSYEKL.

This chain uses TRBV6-6 with TRBJ2-5; possibly TRBD2 for D (6 bases). Trimming cost V 8 bases and J 5 bases, with 18 bases left between them. Germline CDR1 is MNHNY and CDR2 is SVGAGI (reference sequence). The length of the CDR3 is 14 residues. CDR3 coding DNA: TGTGCCAGCCGGAATAGCGGAAATGCGGAGACCCAGTACTTC. This encodes CASRNSGNAETQYF.

This clone was seen a few times. The genes are TRBV7-3 and TRBJ2-3; 14 bases map to TRBD2. CDR1 is SGHTA and CDR2 is FQGTGA in the germline V gene. The CDR3 totals 16 residues. J gave up 0 bases and V 5 bases, and 1 base lay outside the gene matches. The chain's CDR3 is CASSGTSGSSTDTQYF. The CDR3 DNA reads as TGTGCCAGCAGCGGGACTAGCGGGAGTAGCACAGATACGCAGTATTTT.

The rearrangement links TRBV5-4 to TRBJ2-7; TRBD1 matches 7 bases. J lost 3 bases, V lost 0 bases, and 9 bases had no gene match. Germline V CDR1 and CDR2: SGHNT, YYREEE (reference sequence). The CDR3 is made up of 16 amino acids. DNA of the CDR3: TGTGCCAGCAGCTTGGGCGTGAGGGGGCGGATCTACGAGCAGTACTTC. It translates to CASSLGVRGRIYEQYF.

The genes are TRBV7-2 and TRBJ2-2, with D possibly TRBD1 on 5 matching bases. This CDR3 region has 14 residues. Trimming took 6 bases from V and 3 from J, leaving 11 bases between them. Germline V gene sequence: CDR1 SGHTA, CDR2 FQGNSA. The DNA of the CDR3 is TGTGCCAGCAGGATAACCAGGGACACCGGGGAGCTGTTTTTT. Encoded protein: CASRITRDTGELFF.

This clone was detected only once. The V call is TRBV15, the J call TRBJ1-1; no firm D call. The CDR3 length is 14 residues. CDR1 LNHNV and CDR2 YYDKDF come from the germline V gene (reference sequence). V shed 1 base and J shed 1 base, with 7 bases lying between them. The CDR3 reads CATSRVSENTEAFF. The DNA of the CDR3 is TGTGCCACCAGCAGAGTTTCAGAGAACACTGAAGCTTTCTTT.

This clone is a singleton in its sample. The chain couples TRBV6-5 to TRBJ2-7; TRBD1 agrees at 12 bases. The V segment lost 6 bases and the J segment 1 base; nucleotides outside the gene matches: 1. This CDR3 contains 14 residues. Per germline, CDR1 MNHEY and CDR2 SVGAGI. The CDR3 region has the DNA TGTGCCAGCAGGGGACAGGGGGCTTCCTACGAGCAGTACTTC. Encoded protein: CASRGQGASYEQYF.

V usage is TRBV10-3 and J usage is TRBJ2-1; 12 positions match TRBD1. In germline, CDR1 is ENHRY, CDR2 SYGVKD. The V and J ends lost 5 bases and 11 bases, in that order; junction bases with no gene match: 7. The CDR3 totals 14 residues. For the CDR3, the DNA is TGTGCCATCAGTCCGGGACAGGGGGCACGAAAGCAGTTCTTC. Protein sequence: CAISPGQGARKQFF.

With respect to this clone: Other DNA sequences in this sample translate to the same CDR3. This chain connects TRBV4-3 to TRBJ2-7; D is uncertain. This CDR3 is built from 16 residues. Germline V gene lookup returns CDR1 LGHNA and CDR2 YSLEER. Trimming cost V 0 bases and J 0 bases, with 12 bases left between them. Here the CDR3 reads CASSQDFATGSYEQYF. CDR3 DNA sequence: TGCGCCAGCAGCCAAGATTTTGCCACCGGCTCCTACGAGCAGTACTTC.